The 4 T cell receptor beta chains below come from one sample, sequenced in a study of T cell responses to AZD1222 COVID-19 vaccine. This table comes from immunoSEQ multiplex PCR, and its TCRdb copy is limited to in-frame clones, with some not included. The sample consists of more than 85,000 clones, 90% to 95% of them appearing once. The source material was peripheral blood, sampled on day 0 of AZD1222 vaccination. The receptor set was obtained from an adult in good health.

Here the CDR3 reads CASSGLRGGGETQYF. The CDR3 DNA reads TGTGCCAGCAGTGGACTCCGGGGTGGTGGGGAGACCCAGTACTTC. The chain has TRBV25-1 and TRBJ2-5; TRBD2 might be the D (5 bases). The germline V gene encodes CDR1 MGHDK and CDR2 SYGVNS. V was cut by 4 bases and J by 5 bases, with 17 bases left in between. This CDR3 has 15 amino acids. Using reference TRBV25-1 and TRBJ2-5 for the parts outside the CDR3, the full variable domain is EADIYQTPRYLVIGTGKKITLECSQTMGHDKMYWYQQDPGMELHLIHYSYGVNSTEKGDLSSESTVSRIRTEHFPLTLESARPSHTSQYLCASSGLRGGGETQYFGPGTRLLVL.

This clone came up once. The V and J genes are TRBV24-1 and TRBJ2-1; TRBD2 is a possible D gene (6 bases). Trimming removed 1 base at V and 7 bases at J, with 16 bases between. The CDR3 runs 16 residues. Germline loops: CDR1 KGHDR, CDR2 SFDVKD. CDR3 sequence (DNA): TGTGCCACCAGTGATTTAGGGAGGTCGCTAGAGAATGAGCAGTTCTTC. This codes for CATSDLGRSLENEQFF.

The rearrangement uses TRBV2 and TRBJ1-1; TRBD1 agrees at 9 bases. Germline V gives CDR1 SNHLY, CDR2 FYNNEI. CDR3 size: 17 residues. Trimming at V came to 4 bases and at J to 0 bases, leaving 9 bases not matched to a gene. DNA for the CDR3: TGTGCCAGCAGTGCCCCGGGACAGGGCTGGATGAACACTGAAGCTTTCTTT. Translated: CASSAPGQGWMNTEAFF.

CDR3 in amino acids: CASSGTSGATDTQYF. CDR3 in DNA: TGTGCCAGCAGTGGGACTAGCGGGGCCACAGATACGCAGTATTTT. This rearrangement joins TRBV6-4 to TRBJ2-3; 12 bases map to TRBD2. V was pared by 4 bases and J by 2 bases, with 1 base of the junction left unmatched. This CDR3 spans 15 amino acids. Germline CDR1 reads MRHNA; CDR2 reads SNTAGT.